One sample yielded the 11 T cell receptor beta chains listed below, sequenced in a study of cytomegalovirus exposure and HLA in healthy donors. The study ran its PCR with 60 Vbeta and 13 Jbeta primers. Profiling relied on immunoSEQ multiplex PCR, and the TCRdb table lists in-frame clones only, not all of them. In the table there are about 62,000 clones, more than 75% of which are singletons. What was sequenced was PBMCs. The receptors were sampled from a man aged 18 to 35 in good health and CMV-seronegative.

The V and J genes are TRBV6-5 and TRBJ1-2, with D possibly TRBD1 on 6 matching bases. The germline gives CDR1 MNHEY, CDR2 SVGAGI. Trimming took 6 bases from V and 4 from J, leaving 12 bases between them. This CDR3 is 13 amino acids long. The CDR3 bases are TGTGCCAGCAGCTTCACAGGGAGCTATGGCTACACCTTC. As protein: CASSFTGSYGYTF.

This chain connects TRBV9 to TRBJ2-1; D is possibly TRBD2 (6 bases). CDR3 length equals 12 residues. From germline, CDR1 is SGDLS and CDR2 YYNGEE. Trimming removed 6 bases at V and 5 bases at J, with 9 bases between. CDR3 sequence (DNA): TGTGCCAGCAATCCGGGAGACAATGAGCAGTTCTTC. It translates to CASNPGDNEQFF.

The V call is TRBV2, the J call TRBJ2-5, with TRBD2 matching 12 bases. The CDR3 has 16 residues. Germline values: CDR1 SNHLY, CDR2 FYNNEI. V gave up 4 bases and J gave up 1 base; unmatched junction bases: 4. CDR3 coding DNA: TGTGCCAGCAGTGGGACTAGCGGGACCCTCCAAGAGACCCAGTACTTC. This gives the protein CASSGTSGTLQETQYF.

The chain carries TRBV18 and TRBJ2-2, with a tentative D call TRBD2 (5 bases). The CDR3 has 12 residues. V lost 3 bases to trimming and J lost 7 bases, with 6 bases between them. CDR1 and CDR2 from the germline V gene are KGHSH and LQKENI. The CDR3 spells CASSPGGGELFF. In nucleotides, the CDR3 is TGTGCCAGCTCACCCGGAGGCGGGGAGCTGTTTTTT. The full variable domain, with the rest looked up from reference TRBV18 and TRBJ2-2, is NAGVMQNPRHLVRRRGQEARLRCSPMKGHSHVYWYRQLPEEGLKFMVYLQKENIIDESGMPKERFSAEFPKEGPSILRIQQVVRGDSAAYFCASSPGGGELFFGEGSRLTVL.

The chain employs TRBV5-1 and TRBJ1-5; 8 nucleotides align to TRBD1. Germline values: CDR1 SGHRS, CDR2 YFSETQ. The V segment lost 0 bases and the J segment 4 bases; nucleotides outside the gene matches: 0. The CDR3 is 14 amino acids. The CDR3, as DNA: TGCGCCAGCAGCTTGGGGACAGGGAATCAGCCCCAGCATTTT. Translating gives CASSLGTGNQPQHF.

The CDR3 sequence is CASTERAGAYEQYF. The CDR3 DNA sequence: TGTGCCAGCACCGAAAGGGCAGGGGCGTACGAGCAGTACTTC. The chain is built from TRBV6-5 and TRBJ2-7, with D tentatively TRBD1 (6 bases). With 7 bases removed from V and 4 bases from J, the gap between germline ends came to 17 bases. The CDR3 length is 14 residues. Looked up from germline, CDR1 is MNHEY and CDR2 is SVGAGI.

The gene calls are TRBV6-6 and TRBJ1-2; possible D gene TRBD1, 5 bases. CDR1 and CDR2 (germline): MNHNY, SVGAGI (reference sequence). Trimming pared 6 bases from V and 8 bases from J, leaving 16 bases between. There are 13 residues in the CDR3. The CDR3 reads CASRPRGLGGYTF. In DNA form, the CDR3 reads TGTGCCAGCAGGCCGCGGGGCCTCGGAGGCTACACCTTC.

This chain connects TRBV5-6 to TRBJ1-5; TRBD1 is a possible D gene (6 bases). The V gene lost 2 bases and the J gene lost 5 bases, with 11 bases spanning the gap. CDR3 length: 14 amino acids. The germline V gene encodes CDR1 SGHDT and CDR2 YYEEEE. CDR3 DNA: TGTGCCAGCAGCTTTGGATACAGGGATCAGCCCCAGCATTTT. Residues: CASSFGYRDQPQHF.

This rearrangement joins TRBV10-3 to TRBJ2-3; D might be TRBD1 (6 bases). The CDR3 loop spans 14 amino acids. Deletions cut 3 bases from V and 3 bases from J, with 10 bases between. Germline CDR1 is ENHRY and CDR2 is SYGVKD. Written as DNA, the CDR3 is TGTGCCATCAGTGATCAGGGGTTGACAGATACGCAGTATTTT. Translated, it gives CAISDQGLTDTQYF.

The sample holds a few counts of this clone. The chain employs TRBV27 and TRBJ1-2; D possibly corresponds to TRBD1 (5 bases). V was shortened by 3 bases and J by 2 bases, with 7 bases between the two germline ends. This CDR3 region has 13 residues. Per germline, CDR1 MNHEY and CDR2 SMNVEV (reference sequence). The CDR3 coding sequence is TGTGCCAGCAGTTTGTCAGGGAACTATGGCTACACCTTC. Encoded protein: CASSLSGNYGYTF.

The rearrangement links TRBV9 to TRBJ1-4; no clear D gene. V shed 4 bases and J shed 0 bases, with 10 bases lying between them. CDR3 size: 15 residues. Germline V gene lookup returns CDR1 SGDLS and CDR2 YYNGEE. The CDR3 sequence: CASSPLGATNEKLFF. The DNA for the CDR3 is TGTGCCAGCAGCCCCCTAGGCGCAACTAATGAAAAACTGTTTTTT. The full variable domain, completed using reference TRBV9 and TRBJ1-4, is DSGVTQTPKHLITATGQRVTLRCSPRSGDLSVYWYQQSLDQGLQFLIQYYNGEERAKGNILERFSAQQFPDLHSELNLSSLELGDSALYFCASSPLGATNEKLFFGSGTQLSVL.